This T cell receptor (beta chain) was captured by sequencing in a study of Graves' ophthalmopathy and Graves' hyperthyroidism. TCR beta CDR3 regions were amplified from RNA transcripts. First-round RT-PCR relied on HTBI primers, and a second-round multiplex PCR came next. In TCRdb, the multiplex PCR reads were re-called with MiXCR into one record per CDR3 protein. The sample lists hundreds of thousands of distinct CDR3 sequences, about 41% occurring once. Germline-derived CDR1 and CDR2 are ENHRY and SYGVKD. V trimming: 10 bases; J trimming: 12 bases; junction bases outside the gene matches: 14. The CDR3 extends over 12 amino acids. Many counts were recorded for this clonotype.

The chain carries TRBV10-3 and TRBJ1-2; 7 bases align to TRBD1. This sequence was found in an adult man with Graves' ophthalmopathy. The sample taken for sequencing was peripheral blood. The CDR3 DNA reads TGTGCCAGCAGGGCCCGACAGGGTGCCGACACCTTC. Protein: CASRARQGADTF.